Below, one T cell receptor (beta chain) is given with its context. The protocol was immunoSEQ multiplex PCR, while the TCRdb copy is restricted to in-frame clones and leaves out a portion. This table has tens of thousands of clones, around 83% appearing once. The CDR3 runs to 13 residues. V was clipped by 8 bases and J by 0 bases, with 8 bases between them. Looked up from germline, CDR1 is SNHLY and CDR2 is FYNNEI. This entry comes from a study of OX40 agonist ivuxolimab in advanced cancers. On the study more broadly: An agonistic human IgG2 monoclonal antibody against OX40 (CD134) was given.

Specimen: CD4+ or CD8+ T cells sorted from blood, collected in a trial of the OX40 agonist ivuxolimab. The clonotype was recovered from an adult with an advanced solid tumor such as melanoma, head and neck, liver or kidney cancer. The chain links TRBV2 to TRBJ2-4; D is ambiguous. CDR3 nucleotide sequence: TGTGCCAGCTATGGGGAAGCCAAAAACATTCAGTACTTC. Its protein is CASYGEAKNIQYF.